The rows below give T cell receptor beta chains drawn from one sample of a study of post-analysis software for immune sequencing data. TCRdb re-analysed the PCR reads in MiXCR, keeping a single row per CDR3 protein. The data contain about 770,000 distinct CDR3 sequences, about half of them singletons. The sample taken for sequencing was blood. The receptors come from a girl under 18 with multiple sclerosis. The CDR3 runs from the conserved cysteine through the conserved F or W. A D gene is named only where the DNA matches it firmly. Size tells how often a clone was seen (once, few, many) or the class of an expanded clone, and some rows leave it out.

v_call	d_call	clone_size	j_call	cdr3_nt	cdr3_aa
TRBV7-3	TRBD2	NA	TRBJ2-1	TGTGCCAGCAGCACGACTAGCGGGAGTCTCAATGAGCAGTTCTTC	CASSTTSGSLNEQFF
TRBV20-1	NA	NA	TRBJ2-1	TGCAGCCACACACAGGATTACAATGAGCAGTTCTTC	CSHTQDYNEQFF
TRBV28	NA	many	TRBJ2-7	TGTGCCAGCAGCCGTGGGGCCTACGAGCAGTACTTC	CASSRGAYEQYF
TRBV7-9	TRBD1	few	TRBJ2-7	TGTGCCAGCAGCCGGACAGGGACCTACTCCTACGAGCAGTACTTC	CASSRTGTYSYEQYF
TRBV7-2	TRBD1	NA	TRBJ2-3	TGTGCCAGCAGCTTAGGGGGACAGGGAATTACAGGTACGCAGTATTTT	CASSLGGQGITGTQYF
TRBV15	NA	NA	TRBJ1-4	TGTGCCACCAGCAGAGACGGGGTAGGGGAAAAACTGTTTTTT	CATSRDGVGEKLFF
TRBV6-5	TRBD2	few	TRBJ2-3	TGTGCCAGCAGGGAGGGGACTAGCCGCACAGATACGCAGTATTTT	CASREGTSRTDTQYF
TRBV19	TRBD2	few	TRBJ2-1	TGTGCCAGTAGTATGGGCTGGACTAGCGGGAGGGCCTACAATGAGCAGTTCTTC	CASSMGWTSGRAYNEQFF
TRBV6-6	TRBD2	NA	TRBJ2-1	TGTGCCAGCAGTTACTCGAACTGGGCGGGAGGAACCAATGAGCAGTTCTTC	CASSYSNWAGGTNEQFF
TRBV6-6	TRBD1	few	TRBJ2-6	TGTGCCAGCAGTCCGGGACAGGGGGCGCTGGGGGCCAACGTCCTGACTTTC	CASSPGQGALGANVLTF
TRBV7-8	NA	NA	TRBJ1-1	TGTGCCAGCAGCTATAAGGCCCGGGGGGCTGAAGCTTTCTTT	CASSYKARGAEAFF
TRBV15	TRBD2	NA	TRBJ2-7	TGTGCCACCAGCAGAGATCGGGCCTTAGCGGGAGGGTCCTCCTACGAGCAGTACTTC	CATSRDRALAGGSSYEQYF
TRBV20-1	NA	NA	TRBJ1-1	TGCAGTGCCCTTAGGGGGGTGTTGAACACTGAAGCTTTCTTT	CSALRGVLNTEAFF
TRBV20-1	NA	once	TRBJ1-1	TGCAGTGCCGCCACCGTCATGAACACTGAAGCTTTCTTT	CSAATVMNTEAFF
TRBV7-2	NA	NA	TRBJ1-1	TGTGCCAGCAGCTTAGAACCAGGGGTAGGCACTGAAGCTTTCTTT	CASSLEPGVGTEAFF
TRBV4-3	TRBD2	NA	TRBJ2-7	TGCGCCAGCAGCCAAGATGGAGTTGGGGTAGCGGGAGGGCCGCGAGAGCAGTACTTC	CASSQDGVGVAGGPREQYF
TRBV12-3/TRBV12-4	TRBD1	NA	TRBJ1-1	TGTGCCAGCAGTTTAGCGGGGGGACAGGGCGACACTGAAGCTTTCTTT	CASSLAGGQGDTEAFF
TRBV29-1	NA	few	TRBJ2-3	TGCAGCGTTGAAGATCCGTGGGCGACCCTACTTTCCCCAGATACGCAGTATTTT	CSVEDPWATLLSPDTQYF
TRBV7-9	TRBD2	NA	TRBJ2-1	TGTGCCAGCAGGCAGGGAGCGGGAGTTTACAATGAGCAGTTCTTC	CASRQGAGVYNEQFF
TRBV29-1	NA	once	TRBJ1-4	TGCAGCGCGAGAGGGGCGAATAATGAAAAACTGTTTTTT	CSARGANNEKLFF
TRBV28	NA	NA	TRBJ2-1	TGTGCCAGCAGTCCGCCGCGCGATGAGCAGTTCTTC	CASSPPRDEQFF
TRBV3-1	NA	NA	TRBJ2-1	TGTGCCAGCAGCCAGATGGTAGCGACAACCGGAAGTGAGCAGTTCTTC	CASSQMVATTGSEQFF
TRBV20-1	NA	NA	TRBJ2-5	TGCAGTGCTACCCGGGGCCAGGGGCAAGAGACCCAGTACTTC	CSATRGQGQETQYF
TRBV12-3/TRBV12-4	TRBD1	NA	TRBJ1-2	TGTGCCAGCACCCTGTCTCCGGGACAGGTCTATGGCTACACCTTC	CASTLSPGQVYGYTF
TRBV7-2	NA	NA	TRBJ2-7	TGTGCCAGCAGCTCGTCTCTTAGGGGACCAGGGGATCAAGGCTACGAGCAGTACTTC	CASSSSLRGPGDQGYEQYF
TRBV29-1	TRBD1	NA	TRBJ2-3	TGCAGCGCCGACAGGGGGCTCGTTACAGATACGCAGTATTTT	CSADRGLVTDTQYF
TRBV5-1	TRBD1	few	TRBJ2-7	TGCGCCAGCACCCCGACCGACAGGGGGATCTACGAGCAGTACTTC	CASTPTDRGIYEQYF
TRBV5-5	NA	once	TRBJ1-5	TGTGCCAGCAGCTTGGTACCAGATCCCCCTTATAGCAATCAGCCCCAGCATTTT	CASSLVPDPPYSNQPQHF
TRBV12-3/TRBV12-4	NA	many	TRBJ1-2	TGTGCCAGCAGTCCCGGCGGCAACTATGGCTACACCTTC	CASSPGGNYGYTF
TRBV7-6	TRBD2	NA	TRBJ2-7	TGTGCCAGCAGCTTGTTAGCGGGAGGGGTAAGCTCCTACGAGCAGTACTTC	CASSLLAGGVSSYEQYF
TRBV3-1	NA	few	TRBJ2-7	TGTGCCAGCAGCCAACCGCCGGGCGAGCAGTACTTC	CASSQPPGEQYF
TRBV3-1	TRBD2	NA	TRBJ2-7	TGTGCCAGCAGGGGACTAACCTCCTACGAGCAGTACTTC	CASRGLTSYEQYF
TRBV2	NA	NA	TRBJ2-1	TGTGCCAGCAGTGAAGGCCAGCGGTCCTACAATGAGCAGTTCTTC	CASSEGQRSYNEQFF
TRBV20-1	TRBD2	NA	TRBJ2-5	TGCAGTGCTCACATAGCGGGAGAATACCTAGAGACCCAGTACTTC	CSAHIAGEYLETQYF
TRBV12-3/TRBV12-4	NA	NA	TRBJ2-1	TGTGCCAGCAAGAGACTGTGGGAGGAAGCCAATGAGCAGTTCTTC	CASKRLWEEANEQFF
TRBV24-1	TRBD1	few	TRBJ2-1	TGTGCCACCAGTGATTTGGGGGACAGGGTATATGAGCAGTTCTTC	CATSDLGDRVYEQFF
TRBV7-8	TRBD1	NA	TRBJ1-2	TGTGCCAGCAGCCCCTGGACAGGGGAGGTTGGGAACTATGGCTACACCTTC	CASSPWTGEVGNYGYTF
TRBV24-1	NA	NA	TRBJ1-2	TGTGCCACCAGTGATTTGGAGGCAGGGAGTGGCTACACCTTC	CATSDLEAGSGYTF
TRBV2	TRBD2	NA	TRBJ2-4	TGTGCCAGCAGGGGGACTAGCGAGAAAAACATTCAGTACTTC	CASRGTSEKNIQYF
TRBV27	NA	few	TRBJ1-2	TGTGCCAGCAGTTCCGACAGGTTGGGTGGCTACACCTTC	CASSSDRLGGYTF
TRBV7-2	NA	NA	TRBJ2-1	TGTGCCAGCAGCTTTGGGGGGAGTGGCGGATACAATGAGCAGTTCTTC	CASSFGGSGGYNEQFF
TRBV28	NA	few	TRBJ2-7	TGTGCCAGCAGTCCAACGCCTTTCGAGCAGTACTTC	CASSPTPFEQYF
TRBV24-1	NA	NA	TRBJ2-5	TGTGCCACCAGTGATCCGACAGAATCTCGGGAGACCCAGTACTTC	CATSDPTESRETQYF
TRBV10-3	NA	NA	TRBJ1-2	TGTGCCATCAGTGAGTCAGTGGATTCCTATGGCTACACCTTC	CAISESVDSYGYTF
TRBV7-2	TRBD1	NA	TRBJ1-5	TGTGCCAGCAGCTTAGTGGGACAGGGCGGTCAGCCCCAGCATTTT	CASSLVGQGGQPQHF